This TCR beta chain was captured by sequencing in a study of shared clonotypes between healthy human individuals. Notes on the study in general: Blood was the only sampled material, and tissue repertoires likely differ. For naive CD4 cells, roughly 4.6% of clonotypes were shared across a few donors. Despite large depth, rarefaction showed incomplete sorted-subset sequencing.

Produced via immunoSEQ multiplex PCR; TCRdb's table is partial and in-frame only. This table holds around 700,000 clones, 55% to 85% found once. CD4+ cells yielded CD45RA+ naive and CD45RA-negative memory subsets. The CDR3 spans 15 residues. Trimming removed 0 bases at V and 1 base at J, with 7 bases between. Germline loops: CDR1 MNHEY, CDR2 SMNVEV (reference sequence). About this clone itself: Its antigen is not known.

This chain joins TRBV27 and TRBJ1-5; D is perhaps TRBD1 (5 bases). This clonotype was obtained from a woman aged 25 to 45 in good health. What was sequenced was memory CD4+ T cells sorted from blood. The sample's subset: CD45RA-negative fraction. The CDR3 region is CASSLSGVSNQPQHF. In nucleotides, the CDR3 is TGTGCCAGCAGTTTATCGGGGGTCAGCAATCAGCCCCAGCATTTT.